The entry that follows covers one T cell receptor beta chain sequence. This record comes from a study of patients and donors after allogeneic stem cell transplantation. The trim removed 0 bases at V and 6 bases at J, leaving 5 bases unmatched. CDR1 SGHRS and CDR2 YFSETQ come from the germline V gene. The CDR3 has 16 amino acids. Each CDR3 protein gets one entry after TCRdb re-called the RT-PCR reads with MiXCR. The data contain more than 850,000 distinct CDR3 sequences, roughly 18% of them singletons. This TCR was sampled from a human donor who was either an allogeneic HSCT recipient or a stem cell or donor lymphocyte infusion donor (not recorded which). It is not recorded whose cells these are; they may come from a transplant donor. V gene TRBV5-1 combines with J gene TRBJ2-3; 12 bases agree with TRBD2. Sequencing was carried out using blood, either unsorted or a sorted T cell fraction (not recorded which). Here the CDR3 DNA reads TGCGCCAGCAGCTTGGGACTAGCGGGGGCGGCGGATACGCAGTATTTT. This encodes CASSLGLAGAADTQYF.